This TCR beta chain was sequenced during a study of cytomegalovirus exposure and HLA in healthy donors. Broader study findings: The later analysis indicated that the majority of CMV-associated TCR beta chains appeared HLA-restricted. DRB1 had the most TCR associations and HLA-C the fewest, a later analysis found, with rates varying by HLA locus. HLA-A and HLA-B allele assignments for most subjects were reportedly predicted accurately using TCR beta sequences.

The PCR contained 60 Vbeta and 13 Jbeta primers. Profiled with immunoSEQ multiplex PCR; TCRdb holds only in-frame clones, not every one. The sample records about 150,000 clones, 65% to 80% being singletons. CDR1 SGHAT and CDR2 FQDESV come from the germline V gene (reference sequence). The CDR3 is 15 residues long. The V gene end was trimmed by 5 bases and the J gene end by 14 bases; junction bases not matched to a gene: 11. Note on this clone: What it binds is unknown.

The receptor's source is a man aged 40-55 years in good health and CMV-seronegative. Material for sequencing was PBMCs. The rearrangement uses TRBV11-1 and TRBJ2-1; TRBD2 agrees at 14 bases. The CDR3 here is CASSEGTSGGTGEFF. The CDR3, as DNA: TGTGCCAGCAGCGAAGGGACTAGCGGGGGCACCGGGGAGTTCTTC.